What follows are 27 T cell receptor beta chains derived from one specimen sequenced in a study of identical twins. One entry per CDR3 protein, called by TCRdb with MiXCR from the 5' RACE reads. The data show roughly 690,000 distinct CDR3 sequences, 21% seen once. The same sample was also studied in work on T cells expressing NK-cell markers.

The sample comprised PBMCs. These receptor sequences come from a woman aged 18-29 years in good health.

Only a few counts were recorded for this clonotype. This chain connects TRBV27 to TRBJ1-1; D remains ambiguous. CDR3 length: 13 amino acids. V was shortened by 0 bases and J by 4 bases, with 6 bases between the two germline ends. CDR1 is MNHEY and CDR2 is SMNVEV in the germline V gene (reference sequence). CDR3: CASSLSPGTEAFF. Here the CDR3 DNA reads TGTGCCAGCAGTTTATCACCGGGCACTGAAGCTTTCTTT.

This clonotype was counted only a few times. The rearrangement joins TRBV20-1 to TRBJ1-1; D may be TRBD1 (5 bases). V was trimmed by 5 bases and J by 3 bases, leaving 13 bases between them. Germline loops: CDR1 DFQATT, CDR2 SNEGSKA (reference sequence). CDR3 length: 13 residues. CDR3 in amino acids: CSALGRGHTEAFF. DNA of the CDR3: TGCAGTGCTCTGGGGCGCGGACACACTGAAGCTTTCTTT.

A few counts support this clonotype. The chain couples TRBV20-1 to TRBJ1-6; D is undetermined. The CDR3 length is 14 residues. V gave up 6 bases and J gave up 8 bases, with 17 bases separating them. The germline gives CDR1 DFQATT, CDR2 SNEGSKA (reference sequence). CDR3 sequence (DNA): TGCAGTGCCCGACCTCGTGCCGGGGATTCACCCCTCCACTTT. Its translation is CSARPRAGDSPLHF.

The chain carries TRBV5-5 and TRBJ2-7; no clear D. CDR1 is SGHKS and CDR2 is YYEKEE in the germline V gene (reference sequence). The CDR3 contains 15 residues. V was clipped by 2 bases and J by 3 bases, with 15 bases between them. CDR3 in amino acids: CASSFTSMAIYEQYF. The CDR3 bases are TGTGCCAGCAGCTTTACTTCCATGGCTATCTACGAGCAGTACTTC.

This chain uses TRBV20-1 with TRBJ1-6, with 8 bases lining up with TRBD1. The CDR3 covers 17 residues. The germline CDR1 and CDR2 sequences are DFQATT and SNEGSKA (reference sequence). V lost 1 base and J lost 7; bases outside the gene matches: 12. CDR3 DNA: TGCAGTGCTAGAGGAAGGCAGGGGGCTGGGGGGAATTCACCCCTCCACTTT. This gives the protein CSARGRQGAGGNSPLHF.

This clonotype has a count of ten or more. The rearrangement joins TRBV29-1 to TRBJ1-1; D is unclear. Germline loops: CDR1 SQVTM, CDR2 ANQGSEA. Trimming cost V 0 bases and J 10 bases, with 3 bases left between them. The CDR3 totals 9 residues. As DNA, the CDR3 is TGCAGCGTTGAAGATGGAGCTTTCTTT. Translation gives CSVEDGAFF.

This clonotype was counted a few times. The chain links TRBV20-1 to TRBJ1-6; D uncertain. The length of the CDR3 is 17 residues. Between the trimmed V and J ends, which lost 0 bases and 0 bases, there was a span of 12 bases. Germline values: CDR1 DFQATT, CDR2 SNEGSKA (reference sequence). The CDR3 here is CSARDHSRSSYNSPLHF. Here the CDR3 DNA reads TGCAGTGCTAGAGACCACAGCAGGAGCTCCTATAATTCACCCCTCCACTTT.

This rearrangement joins TRBV15 to TRBJ1-5; 7 bases line up with TRBD1. The CDR3 covers 15 residues. Trimming removed 0 bases from V and 7 bases from J; junction bases left unmatched: 6. Looked up from germline, CDR1 is LNHNV and CDR2 is YYDKDF (reference sequence). The CDR3 loop reads CATSRDGDSRQPQHF. In nucleotides, the CDR3 is TGTGCCACCAGCAGAGATGGGGACAGTAGGCAGCCCCAGCATTTT. Full variable domain (outside the CDR3, taken from reference TRBV15 and TRBJ1-5): DAMVIQNPRYQVTQFGKPVTLSCSQTLNHNVMYWYQQKSSQAPKLLFHYYDKDFNNEADTPDNFQSRRPNTSFCFLDIRSPGLGDTAMYLCATSRDGDSRQPQHFGDGTRLSIL.

This clonotype appeared many times. The chain has TRBV7-4 and TRBJ1-4; no clear D gene. Germline lookup yields CDR1 SGHVT and CDR2 SQSDAQ. The CDR3 consists of 14 residues. The V gene lost 4 bases and the J gene lost 8 bases, with 14 bases spanning the gap. The CDR3 loop reads CASSSARDREKLFF. As DNA, the CDR3 is TGTGCCAGCAGCTCGGCGAGGGATCGGGAAAAACTGTTTTTT.

This clonotype has only a few counts. The chain joins TRBV10-3 to TRBJ2-2; tentatively, D is TRBD2 (5 bases). Trimming removed 6 bases at V and 1 base at J, with 9 bases between. The CDR3 extends over 14 amino acids. Germline V gives CDR1 ENHRY, CDR2 SYGVKD. CDR3 in DNA: TGTGCCATCAGACGAGCGGAGAACACCGGGGAGCTGTTTTTT. Its translation: CAIRRAENTGELFF.

This clonotype was found a few times. The CDR3 loop is CASRVGVEQYF. The CDR3 nucleotides are TGTGCCAGCAGGGTGGGGGTCGAGCAGTACTTC. The chain links TRBV12-3 or TRBV12-4 to TRBJ2-7; the D gene could be TRBD1 or TRBD2 (5 bases each). V lost 6 bases and J lost 6, with 9 bases in between. The CDR3 runs 11 residues.

The V gene is TRBV27, the J gene TRBJ2-1; 7 bases line up with TRBD1. This CDR3 has 14 residues. The ends lost 6 bases at V and 7 bases at J; junction bases unmatched: 9. Germline V gene data show CDR1 as MNHEY and CDR2 as SMNVEV (reference sequence). The CDR3 coding sequence is TGTGCCAGCAGGGTACAGGGGATGGGAAATGAGCAGTTCTTC. It encodes CASRVQGMGNEQFF.

This clonotype has more than one count but fewer than ten. The V gene is TRBV12-3 or TRBV12-4, the J gene TRBJ2-7; D gene uncertain. The CDR3 contains 13 residues. V lost 2 bases, J lost 5 bases, and 10 bases lay in between. Written as DNA, the CDR3 is TGTGCCAGCAGTTTATTTATTCTAGACGAGCAGTACTTC. This translates into CASSLFILDEQYF.

The chain has TRBV13 and TRBJ2-7, with D unresolved. This CDR3 is built from 15 residues. Germline CDR1 PRHDT, CDR2 FYEKMQ (reference sequence). Trimming shortened V by 2 bases and J by 1 base, and 12 bases separated the two germline ends. Here the CDR3 reads CASSLKTTSSYEQYF. CDR3 in DNA: TGTGCCAGCAGCTTAAAGACAACCTCTTCCTACGAGCAGTACTTC.

This clonotype was seen a few times. The V gene is TRBV20-1, the J gene TRBJ2-7, with D unclear. This CDR3 is 13 amino acids long. CDR1 and CDR2 from the germline V gene are DFQATT and SNEGSKA (reference sequence). V dropped 3 bases and J dropped 2 bases, with 11 bases sitting between them. CDR3 loop: CSASLGPAYEQYF. The CDR3, as DNA: TGCAGTGCTAGCCTGGGCCCAGCCTACGAGCAGTACTTC.

This clonotype was seen only a few times. V is TRBV12-3 or TRBV12-4 and J is TRBJ2-3; 12 bases are a match to TRBD2. This CDR3 comprises 16 residues. J was trimmed by 8 bases and V by 7 bases; bases with no gene match: 13. CDR3 in amino acids: CASNPAGLAGESTQYF. In DNA form, the CDR3 reads TGTGCCAGCAACCCGGCGGGACTAGCGGGTGAGAGTACGCAGTATTTT.

This clonotype was observed many times. The chain uses TRBV29-1 and TRBJ2-2; 8 positions agree with TRBD2. With 6 bases clipped from V and 3 bases from J, the junction kept 6 bases outside the gene matches. CDR1 is SQVTM and CDR2 is ANQGSEA in the germline V gene. The CDR3 sequence is 14 residues long. CDR3 loop: CSVGLAGDTGELFF. The DNA of the CDR3 is TGCAGCGTAGGACTAGCCGGAGACACCGGGGAGCTGTTTTTT.

This chain uses TRBV7-9 with TRBJ1-2; tentatively, D is TRBD1 (6 bases). CDR3 size: 13 residues. The ends were cut back, 3 bases at V and 6 bases at J, with 11 bases in the middle. Germline V gene data show CDR1 as SEHNR and CDR2 as FQNEAQ (reference sequence). The CDR3 sequence: CASSLEAGDGYTF. In DNA form, the CDR3 reads TGTGCCAGCAGCTTGGAGGCAGGGGATGGCTACACCTTC.

This clonotype was counted between two and nine times. The chain is built from TRBV3-1 and TRBJ2-2, with unresolved D. This CDR3 has 13 amino acids. Germline CDR1 and CDR2: LGHDT and YNNKEL (reference sequence). Trimming removed 0 bases from V and 9 bases from J, with 8 bases in between. The CDR3 sequence: CASSQDPGRELFF. The CDR3 coding sequence is TGTGCCAGCAGCCAAGATCCGGGTCGGGAGCTGTTTTTT.

The V call is TRBV29-1, the J call TRBJ2-2; weak D call: TRBD2 (5 bases). This CDR3 is built from 15 residues. The V gene lost 3 bases and the J gene lost 0 bases, with 11 bases spanning the gap. The germline gives CDR1 SQVTM, CDR2 ANQGSEA. The CDR3 sequence: CSVESGETNTGELFF. For the CDR3, the DNA is TGCAGCGTTGAGTCCGGGGAGACGAACACCGGGGAGCTGTTTTTT.

The genes are TRBV20-1 and TRBJ1-1, with D maybe TRBD1 (5 bases). Germline V lookup: CDR1 DFQATT, CDR2 SNEGSKA (reference sequence). Trimming cost V 3 bases and J 4 bases, with 18 bases left between them. The CDR3 spans 15 residues. CDR3 sequence reads: CSASSGGGLSTEAFF. CDR3 coding DNA: TGCAGTGCTAGTTCCGGGGGAGGGTTGAGCACTGAAGCTTTCTTT.

This clonotype turned up a few times. The chain recombines TRBV29-1 with TRBJ1-2, with 7 nucleotides matching TRBD1. Trimming took 8 bases from V and 7 from J; bases not matched to a gene: 16. Germline assignment: CDR1 SQVTM and CDR2 ANQGSEA. The length of the CDR3 is 14 residues. CDR3 nucleotides: TGCAGCTACCTACCTCCAGACAGGGTTGCTGGCTACACCTTC. Residues: CSYLPPDRVAGYTF. Drawing the rest from reference TRBV29-1 and TRBJ1-2, the complete variable domain is SAVISQKPSRDICQRGTSLTIQCQVDSQVTMMFWYRQQPGQSLTLIATANQGSEATYESGFVIDKFPISRPNLTFSTLTVSNMSPEDSSIYLCSYLPPDRVAGYTFGSGTRLTVV.

The table lists this clonotype with a few counts. This rearrangement joins TRBV20-1 to TRBJ2-2, with 13 bases matching TRBD2. Trimming removed 4 bases from V and 7 bases from J; junction bases left unmatched: 6. CDR3 length: 15 residues. CDR1 is DFQATT and CDR2 is SNEGSKA in the germline V gene (reference sequence). The CDR3: CSAIPGTSGIGELFF. In DNA, the CDR3 is TGCAGTGCTATCCCCGGGACTAGCGGGATCGGGGAGCTGTTTTTT.

This sequence joins TRBV4-2 and TRBJ2-1, with D possibly being TRBD2 (7 bases). The CDR3 has 16 residues. V dropped 1 base and J dropped 6 bases, with 16 bases sitting between them. Germline CDR1 reads LGHNA; CDR2 reads YNFKEQ. For the CDR3, the DNA is TGTGCCAGCAGCCAAGGAGGCGGGGGCACTCTCAATGAGCAGTTCTTC. As protein: CASSQGGGGTLNEQFF.

The V call is TRBV9, the J call TRBJ2-1; either TRBD1 or TRBD2 may fit D (5 bases each). The CDR3 has 15 amino acids. Between the trimmed V and J ends, which lost 0 bases and 9 bases, there was a span of 16 bases. The germline gives CDR1 SGDLS, CDR2 YYNGEE. CDR3 protein: CASSVVRGSAAEQFF. CDR3 DNA sequence: TGTGCCAGCAGCGTAGTCCGGGGCTCGGCGGCTGAGCAGTTCTTC. The full variable domain, its missing parts supplied by reference TRBV9 and TRBJ2-1, is DSGVTQTPKHLITATGQRVTLRCSPRSGDLSVYWYQQSLDQGLQFLIQYYNGEERAKGNILERFSAQQFPDLHSELNLSSLELGDSALYFCASSVVRGSAAEQFFGPGTRLTVL.

This clonotype was seen a few times. The chain recombines TRBV4-1 with TRBJ2-5; D ambiguous. Germline CDR1 and CDR2: MGHRA and YSYEKL. With 0 bases removed from V and 3 bases from J, the gap between germline ends came to 2 bases. CDR3 length: 12 residues. The DNA of the CDR3 is TGCGCCAGCAGCCAAGAAGAAGAGACCCAGTACTTC. Translation: CASSQEEETQYF.

This clonotype appeared a few times. The chain is built from TRBV20-1 and TRBJ2-1, with 8 bases aligning to TRBD2. V shed 6 bases and J 7 bases; nucleotides not matched to a gene: 11. Germline V gives CDR1 DFQATT, CDR2 SNEGSKA (reference sequence). CDR3 length equals 14 residues. The CDR3 DNA is TGCAGTGCAACGCGCGCGGGGGGCGGAAATGAGCAGTTCTTC. As protein: CSATRAGGGNEQFF.